Each of the 12 T cell receptor beta chains below was sequenced from the same sample in a study of spatial heterogeneity in lung cancer. TCRdb fed the 5' RACE reads into MiXCR, producing one record per CDR3 protein. The data show some 940 distinct CDR3 sequences, approximately 12% seen once. Time point: sample taken at primary tumor resection. Sequenced here: PBMCs, sampled at surgery. These TCRs come from a male donor with early-stage non-small cell lung cancer.

The chain recombines TRBV29-1 with TRBJ2-1; 7 nucleotides match TRBD1. Per the germline V gene, CDR1 is SQVTM and CDR2 is ANQGSEA. There are 14 residues in the CDR3. Trimming at V came to 0 bases and at J to 7 bases, leaving 6 bases not matched to a gene. The CDR3 coding sequence is TGCAGCGTTGAAGATCTTCAGGGGGTGAATGAGCAGTTCTTC. Its translation: CSVEDLQGVNEQFF.

This clonotype appeared many times. The rearrangement uses TRBV19 and TRBJ2-6; 7 bases map to TRBD1. CDR3 size: 18 residues. Germline V gene lookup returns CDR1 LNHDA and CDR2 SQIVND (reference sequence). J lost 0 bases, V lost 7 bases, and 12 bases had no gene match. The CDR3 bases are TGTGCCAGTACCCAGGACAGGCCTCCCAGCTCTGGGGCCAACGTCCTGACTTTC. Amino acid sequence: CASTQDRPPSSGANVLTF.

The sample holds many counts of this clonotype. The chain uses TRBV12-3 or TRBV12-4 and TRBJ2-1; 7 bases are shared with TRBD1. Losses at the gene ends were 6 bases for V and 6 bases for J; bases not matched to a gene: 14. CDR3 length: 16 residues. CDR3 in amino acids: CASSSRGQTFGNEQFF. The CDR3 DNA follows: TGTGCCAGCAGCTCCCGGGGACAGACGTTCGGCAATGAGCAGTTCTTC.

The table lists this clonotype with many counts. The chain carries TRBV30 and TRBJ2-7; the D is unclear. CDR3 length equals 13 residues. Trimming removed 0 bases from V and 1 base from J, with 7 bases in between. From germline, CDR1 is GTSNPN and CDR2 SVGIG (reference sequence). The CDR3 is CAWSVSQSYEQYF. Written as DNA, the CDR3 is TGTGCCTGGAGTGTATCGCAGTCCTACGAGCAGTACTTC.

There are many counts of this clonotype. J is TRBJ1-1 and V is TRBV19; 11 bases match TRBD1. Trimming at V came to 1 base and at J to 4 bases, leaving 2 bases not matched to a gene. The CDR3 loop spans 15 amino acids. Germline V gene sequence: CDR1 LNHDA, CDR2 SQIVND (reference sequence). In DNA form, the CDR3 reads TGTGCCAGTAGTATAGTTGGGACAGGGGGCACTGAAGCTTTCTTT. Its protein is CASSIVGTGGTEAFF.

This clonotype is categorized as medium-sized (0.01 to 0.1%). The chain employs TRBV6-5 and TRBJ2-5, with TRBD2 as a possible D gene (7 bases). Trimming left V 0 bases short and J 5 bases short, with 13 bases between. This CDR3 contains 15 residues. CDR1 and CDR2 (germline): MNHEY, SVGAGI. The CDR3 sequence is CASSYSNGGPETQYF. The CDR3 nucleotides read TGTGCCAGCAGTTACTCGAACGGGGGGCCGGAGACCCAGTACTTC.

This clonotype was recorded a few times. V usage is TRBV12-3 or TRBV12-4 and J usage is TRBJ1-2, with a tentative D call TRBD1 (5 bases). Trimming left V 4 bases short and J 6 bases short, with 9 bases between. The CDR3 length is 12 residues. The CDR3 nucleotides are TGTGCCAGCAGTTGGACAATCAATGGCTACACCTTC. It translates to CASSWTINGYTF.

In this sample, this clonotype turned up many times. The chain is built from TRBV7-2 and TRBJ2-5, with D hard to call. Deletions cut 3 bases from V and 1 base from J, with 6 bases between. From germline, CDR1 is SGHTA and CDR2 FQGNSA. CDR3 length equals 13 residues. CDR3 protein: CASSFGIQETQYF. DNA for the CDR3: TGTGCCAGCAGCTTTGGGATCCAAGAGACCCAGTACTTC. The full variable domain, in which reference TRBV7-2 and TRBJ2-5 provide the parts outside the CDR3, is GAGVSQSPSNKVTEKGKDVELRCDPISGHTALYWYRQSLGQGLEFLIYFQGNSAPDKSGLPSDRFSAERTGGSVSTLTIQRTQQEDSAVYLCASSFGIQETQYFGPGTRLLVL.

This clonotype was recorded a few times. The chain recombines TRBV12-3 or TRBV12-4 with TRBJ2-5; no reliable D call. Trimming cost V 4 bases and J 5 bases, with 5 bases left between them. This CDR3 region has 11 residues. CDR3: CASSSLETQYF. CDR3 coding DNA: TGTGCCAGCAGTTCCCTGGAGACCCAGTACTTC.

A note on this clonotype: Possible read error: a much larger clone is one base away. The V call is TRBV5-6, the J call TRBJ2-5, with 8 positions matching TRBD2. J gave up 4 bases and V 4 bases, and 6 bases lay outside the gene matches. This CDR3 has 14 amino acids. Germline assignment: CDR1 SGHDT and CDR2 YYEEEE. The CDR3 coding sequence is TGTGCCAGCAGCCTTAGCGGGGCGGGAGAGACCCAGTACTTC. This gives the protein CASSLSGAGETQYF.

By sample fraction, this clonotype is large. This chain connects TRBV6-2 or TRBV6-3 to TRBJ2-2; D gene ambiguous. Germline V gene data show CDR1 as MNHEY and CDR2 as SVGEGT. V shed 6 bases and J shed 4 bases, with 6 bases lying between them. The CDR3 runs 12 residues. CDR3 sequence (DNA): TGTGCCAGCAGCCTCGTCACCGGGGAGCTGTTTTTT. Residues: CASSLVTGELFF.

This clonotype was observed a handful of times. The gene calls are TRBV18 and TRBJ2-2, with D unclear. Germline-derived CDR1 and CDR2 are KGHSH and LQKENI. V lost 2 bases and J 4 bases, leaving 17 bases between the germline ends. The CDR3 contains 17 residues. The CDR3 DNA reads as TGTGCCAGCTCACCATCCACCGGGCAGATGGGCACCGGGGAGCTGTTTTTT. Translated: CASSPSTGQMGTGELFF.